This is a list of T cell receptor beta chains from one sample in a study of blood T cell repertoires in COVID-19. The table came from immunoSEQ multiplex PCR; TCRdb's copy has only in-frame clones and leaves some out. The data contain 200,000 to 300,000 clones, 85% to 90% of them seen just once; the ten biggest clones take up about 5.2%. Sequenced sample: peripheral blood. The origin of the receptors is a woman aged 55-70 years with COVID-19, enrolled during active disease. CDR3s include the opening cysteine and the closing phenylalanine or tryptophan. Each record gives: J gene, clone size, D gene, V gene, CDR3 DNA, CDR3 protein. The D gene is left open where the match is weak. Clone size, where shown, is once, few, many, or a class for clones that have expanded.

TRBJ2-3	NA	TRBD2	TRBV4-3	TGCGCCAGCAGCCAAGACCCCAGCGGGAGTGCAGATACGCAGTATTTT	CASSQDPSGSADTQYF
TRBJ2-7	few	TRBD1	TRBV12-3/TRBV12-4	TGTGCCAGCAGCGGGGACAGCTCCTACGAGCAGTACTTC	CASSGDSSYEQYF
TRBJ2-1	NA	TRBD2	TRBV5-1	TGCGCCAGCAGCTTGGAGGGAGCGGGAGCCTACAATGAGCAGTTCTTC	CASSLEGAGAYNEQFF
TRBJ1-2	NA	NA	TRBV10-3	TGTGCCATCAAAGCTCCAGGCAGGGAAACGAGCTACACCTTC	CAIKAPGRETSYTF
TRBJ1-5	NA	TRBD1	TRBV24-1	TGTGCCACCAGAGCCGGGACAGCTCAGCCCCAGCATTTT	CATRAGTAQPQHF
TRBJ1-2	NA	NA	TRBV28	TGTGCCAGCAGTTCCCCGGTAGGAGCGAGCTACACCTTC	CASSSPVGASYTF
TRBJ2-7	few	TRBD2	TRBV2	TGTGCCAGCAGTGAGGGTAAAGGCGGGAGGTCCTACGAGCAGTACTTC	CASSEGKGGRSYEQYF
TRBJ1-4	NA	TRBD1	TRBV6-4	TGTGCCAGCAGCCCTGACGAGGGGGCGAGTGAAAAACTGTTTTTT	CASSPDEGASEKLFF
TRBJ2-7	NA	NA	TRBV25-1	TGTGCCAGCAGTGGACAGACCTACGAGCAGTACTTC	CASSGQTYEQYF
TRBJ2-1	NA	TRBD1	TRBV27	TGTGCCAGCAGTCCACCGGGACAGACAAATGAGCAGTTCTTC	CASSPPGQTNEQFF
TRBJ2-3	NA	NA	TRBV9	TGTGCCAGCAGCGGACAAGATACGCAGTATTTT	CASSGQDTQYF
TRBJ2-3	NA	NA	TRBV18	TGTGCCAGCTCACCCGGACAGAATATACGCACAGATACGCAGTATTTT	CASSPGQNIRTDTQYF
TRBJ2-1	once	TRBD2	TRBV6-2/TRBV6-3	TGTGCCAGCACCCCCAGCGGGAAGTATTACAATGAGCAGTTCTTC	CASTPSGKYYNEQFF
TRBJ1-1	NA	TRBD1	TRBV3-1/TRBV3-2	TGTGCCAGCAGCCCCGGACAGGTTTTCGAAGCTTTCTTT	CASSPGQVFEAFF
TRBJ1-1	NA	TRBD1	TRBV7-9	TGTGCCAGCAGCTTACAGGGGGCGAACACTGAAGCTTTCTTT	CASSLQGANTEAFF
TRBJ1-2	NA	TRBD1	TRBV7-8	TGTGCCAGCAGCGGTGGGACAGGGCTTAACTATGGCTACACCTTC	CASSGGTGLNYGYTF
TRBJ1-5	NA	NA	TRBV6-5	TGTGCCGGCGGGAGGGGGTTCAATCAGCCCCAGCATTTT	CAGGRGFNQPQHF
TRBJ2-7	NA	NA	TRBV7-3	TGTGCCAGCAGCTCCCGTGCGGCGCGCGAGCAGTACTTC	CASSSRAAREQYF
TRBJ2-1	NA	NA	TRBV6-1	TGTGCCAGCAGTGAAGCGCGGGGGCGCGTCGAGCAGTTCTTC	CASSEARGRVEQFF
TRBJ2-7	NA	NA	TRBV6-5	TGTGCCAGCAGCCCCAGGTGGGTAGTCCACTACGAGCAGTACTTC	CASSPRWVVHYEQYF
TRBJ2-6	NA	NA	TRBV9	TGTGCCAGCAGCGTGACCGGGTCTGGGGCCAACGTCCTGACTTTC	CASSVTGSGANVLTF
TRBJ2-1	NA	TRBD2	TRBV28	TGTGCCAGCGGCCCGCGGACTAGCGGGAGTCGAGACTCCTACAATGAGCAGTTCTTC	CASGPRTSGSRDSYNEQFF
TRBJ1-4	once	TRBD1	TRBV18	TGTGCCAGCTCACCCGGACAGGGGGCAACTAATGAAAAACTGTTTTTT	CASSPGQGATNEKLFF
TRBJ1-2	NA	TRBD1	TRBV6-5	TGTGCCAGCAGTTACGACAGGGTCGTTGATGGCTACACCTTC	CASSYDRVVDGYTF
TRBJ2-7	NA	TRBD1	TRBV9	TGTGCCAGCAGCCCACCCCCCGGGACAGGGAAGAGATTCGAGCAGTACTTC	CASSPPPGTGKRFEQYF
TRBJ1-3	NA	NA	TRBV4-3	TGCGCCAGCAGCCAAGCAATTGGAAACACCATATATTTT	CASSQAIGNTIYF
TRBJ2-5	NA	TRBD1	TRBV9	TGTGCCAGCAGCTTCCGACAGGGGGCAGGGGAGACCCAGTACTTC	CASSFRQGAGETQYF
TRBJ1-3	NA	NA	TRBV7-6	TGTGCCAGCAGCTTAGCGTCGACAGGACGTGGAAACACCATATATTTT	CASSLASTGRGNTIYF
TRBJ1-2	NA	NA	TRBV28	TGTGCCAGCGGATGGAGCTATGGCTACACCTTC	CASGWSYGYTF